A single sample is the source of the 5 T cell receptor beta chains below, sequenced in a study of sequential checkpoint blockade in melanoma. Some clones are missing from TCRdb's copy, which holds only in-frame ones; the method was immunoSEQ multiplex PCR. The data show about 25,000 clones, 77% seen once. As to treatment: randomized to nivolumab then ipilimumab (arm A) or the reverse (arm B). This material consisted of CD8+ T cells sorted from blood (inferred from file names), taken from a patient given nivolumab and ipilimumab in sequence. These receptors were obtained from a human donor with melanoma.

The chain carries TRBV7-2 and TRBJ2-3; D not certain. The germline CDR1 and CDR2 sequences are SGHTA and FQGNSA. V dropped 1 base and J dropped 5 bases, with 4 bases sitting between them. The CDR3 extends over 12 amino acids. This CDR3 is CASSLGVDTQYF. Here the CDR3 DNA reads TGTGCCAGCAGCTTAGGAGTAGATACGCAGTATTTT.

By proportion, this clone is medium-sized. The V gene is TRBV7-9, the J gene TRBJ1-1, with 9 bases matching TRBD1. CDR1 SEHNR and CDR2 FQNEAQ come from the germline V gene (reference sequence). The CDR3 has 16 amino acids. J gave up 4 bases and V 6 bases, and 12 bases lay outside the gene matches. In DNA, the CDR3 is TGTGCCAGCAGTCCAGCACAGGGGGCGGAAAGCACTGAAGCTTTCTTT. Protein sequence: CASSPAQGAESTEAFF. The full variable domain, in which reference TRBV7-9 and TRBJ1-1 provide the parts outside the CDR3, is DTGVSQNPRHKITKRGQNVTFRCDPISEHNRLYWYRQTLGQGPEFLTYFQNEAQLEKSRLLSDRFSAERPKGSFSTLEIQRTEQGDSAMYLCASSPAQGAESTEAFFGQGTRLTVV.

This clone is termed medium-sized. The chain has TRBV28 and TRBJ2-1; 7 nucleotides match TRBD2. The CDR3 has 14 residues. The germline CDR1 and CDR2 sequences are MDHEN and SYDVKM. V was pared by 6 bases and J by 9 bases, with 11 bases of the junction left unmatched. The chain's CDR3 is CASSSREKRGEQFF. In nucleotides, the CDR3 is TGTGCCAGCAGCTCAAGGGAGAAGCGGGGTGAGCAGTTCTTC.

V usage is TRBV7-9 and J usage is TRBJ1-4, with D possibly matching TRBD1 (5 bases). The germline V and J ends were trimmed by 5 bases and 1 base, with 14 bases remaining between them. Germline values: CDR1 SEHNR, CDR2 FQNEAQ (reference sequence). The CDR3 is 16 residues long. The CDR3 here is CASSQSRVVTNEKLFF. The CDR3 DNA sequence: TGTGCCAGCAGCCAATCCAGGGTGGTAACTAATGAAAAACTGTTTTTT.

The chain carries TRBV7-6 and TRBJ2-7, with D possibly TRBD1 on 5 matching bases. The CDR3 sequence is 13 residues long. Germline V gene data show CDR1 as SGHVS and CDR2 as FNYEAQ. The V end was cut by 0 bases, the J end by 4 bases, with 7 bases between. This CDR3 is CASSLAPGYEQYF. The CDR3 coding sequence is TGTGCCAGCAGCTTAGCCCCAGGGTACGAGCAGTACTTC.